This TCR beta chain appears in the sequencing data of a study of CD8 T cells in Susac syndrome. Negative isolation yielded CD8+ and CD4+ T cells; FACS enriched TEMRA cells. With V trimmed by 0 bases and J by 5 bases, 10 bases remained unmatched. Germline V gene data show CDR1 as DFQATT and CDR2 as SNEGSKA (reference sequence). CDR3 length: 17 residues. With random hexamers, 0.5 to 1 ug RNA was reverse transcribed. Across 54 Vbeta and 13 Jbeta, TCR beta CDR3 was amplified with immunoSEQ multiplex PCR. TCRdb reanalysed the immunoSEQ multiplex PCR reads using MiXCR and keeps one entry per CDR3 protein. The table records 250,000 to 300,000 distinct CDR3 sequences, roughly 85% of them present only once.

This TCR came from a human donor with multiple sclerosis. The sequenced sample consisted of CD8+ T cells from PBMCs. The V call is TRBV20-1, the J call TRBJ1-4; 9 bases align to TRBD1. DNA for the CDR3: TGCAGTGCTAGAGAGTTTCTAGCGGACAGGGGAAATGAAAAACTGTTTTTT. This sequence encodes CSAREFLADRGNEKLFF.